This T cell receptor (beta chain) was documented in a study of blood T cell repertoires in COVID-19. Across the whole study: Italy, Spain and the United States were the sources of the convalescent and acute COVID-19 samples.

V trimming: 5 bases; J trimming: 5 bases; junction bases outside the gene matches: 16. CDR3 length: 18 amino acids. From germline, CDR1 is MNHEY and CDR2 SMNVEV (reference sequence). Assay: immunoSEQ multiplex PCR; the TCRdb copy retains only in-frame clones and omits some. The sample contains about 190,000 clones, about 86% of which appear only once. The origin of this receptor is a man aged 25 to 40 with active or convalescent COVID-19. This chain joins TRBV27 and TRBJ2-5; 11 nucleotides line up with TRBD2. The specimen sequenced was peripheral blood. The CDR3 region is CASSDLAGGPPGGETQYF. CDR3 DNA: TGTGCCAGCAGTGATCTAGCGGGGGGCCCTCCAGGGGGCGAGACCCAGTACTTC.